A selection of T cell receptor beta chains follows, all from one sample in a study of blood T cell repertoires in COVID-19. The repertoire was sequenced with immunoSEQ multiplex PCR; TCRdb's copy has only in-frame clones and lacks some. The profile covers fewer than 50,000 clones, with roughly 88% appearing a single time and roughly 8.2% taken by the ten largest. The sample comprised peripheral blood. Receptors were obtained from a human donor in a cohort sampled during active COVID-19. CDR3s include the opening cysteine and the closing phenylalanine or tryptophan. The order of the fields is J gene, V gene, clone size, D gene, CDR3 protein, CDR3 DNA. The D gene is left open where the match is weak. Clone size is not always given. Where it is, it says once, few, many or a class for expanded clones.

j_gene: TRBJ2-3; v_gene: TRBV7-5; abundance: .; d_gene: .; CDR3aa: CARSPSERSTDTQYF; CDR3nt: TGTGCCAGAAGCCCAAGTGAGCGTAGCACAGATACGCAGTATTTT
j_gene: TRBJ2-1; v_gene: TRBV13; abundance: .; d_gene: TRBD2; CDR3aa: CASSPRGSGYYNEQFF; CDR3nt: TGTGCCAGCAGCCCCCGAGGTAGCGGGTACTACAATGAGCAGTTCTTC
j_gene: TRBJ1-1; v_gene: TRBV5-1; abundance: .; d_gene: TRBD1; CDR3aa: CASSLMPGQGDTEAFF; CDR3nt: TGCGCCAGCAGCTTGATGCCGGGACAGGGGGACACTGAAGCTTTCTTT
j_gene: TRBJ2-1; v_gene: TRBV5-1; abundance: .; d_gene: TRBD1; CDR3aa: CASSFSDRAYNEQFF; CDR3nt: TGCGCCAGCAGCTTCTCGGACAGGGCCTACAATGAGCAGTTCTTC
j_gene: TRBJ2-1; v_gene: TRBV9; abundance: .; d_gene: TRBD2; CDR3aa: CASSVLAGVRNEQFF; CDR3nt: TGTGCCAGCAGCGTCCTAGCGGGAGTACGCAATGAGCAGTTCTTC
j_gene: TRBJ2-5; v_gene: TRBV3-1/TRBV3-2; abundance: .; d_gene: TRBD2; CDR3aa: CASSLGLAGGSRTQYF; CDR3nt: TGTGCCAGCAGCCTGGGACTAGCGGGCGGGTCTAGGACCCAGTACTTC
j_gene: TRBJ2-1; v_gene: TRBV9; abundance: .; d_gene: .; CDR3aa: CASSPYYNEQFF; CDR3nt: TGTGCCAGCAGCCCGTATTACAATGAGCAGTTCTTC
j_gene: TRBJ2-1; v_gene: TRBV3-1/TRBV3-2; abundance: once; d_gene: TRBD1; CDR3aa: CASSHRGQYNEQFF; CDR3nt: TGTGCCAGCAGCCACAGGGGACAGTACAATGAGCAGTTCTTC
j_gene: TRBJ2-7; v_gene: TRBV6-5; abundance: .; d_gene: .; CDR3aa: CASRRGAYSYEQYF; CDR3nt: TGTGCCAGCAGAAGGGGCGCTTACTCCTACGAGCAGTACTTC
j_gene: TRBJ2-1; v_gene: TRBV12-3/TRBV12-4; abundance: .; d_gene: .; CDR3aa: CASRQGDNEQFF; CDR3nt: TGTGCCAGCAGACAGGGAGACAATGAGCAGTTCTTC
j_gene: TRBJ2-7; v_gene: TRBV5-4; abundance: .; d_gene: TRBD2; CDR3aa: CASSLGTSGAYEQYF; CDR3nt: TGTGCCAGCAGCTTGGGGACTAGCGGGGCCTACGAGCAGTACTTC
j_gene: TRBJ1-2; v_gene: TRBV2; abundance: .; d_gene: TRBD1; CDR3aa: CASKLGQDNYGYTF; CDR3nt: TGTGCCAGCAAACTGGGACAGGATAACTATGGCTACACCTTC
j_gene: TRBJ2-5; v_gene: TRBV9; abundance: .; d_gene: TRBD2; CDR3aa: CASTPTSLYQETQYF; CDR3nt: TGTGCCAGCACCCCGACTAGCCTGTACCAAGAGACCCAGTACTTC
j_gene: TRBJ2-5; v_gene: TRBV12-5; abundance: .; d_gene: .; CDR3aa: CASGLGSRGQETQYF; CDR3nt: TGTGCTAGTGGTTTAGGGTCAAGGGGCCAAGAGACCCAGTACTTC
j_gene: TRBJ2-1; v_gene: TRBV4-2; abundance: .; d_gene: TRBD1; CDR3aa: CASSQEKSTGGNEQFF; CDR3nt: TGTGCCAGCAGCCAAGAAAAATCGACAGGGGGGAATGAGCAGTTCTTC
j_gene: TRBJ1-3; v_gene: TRBV18; abundance: .; d_gene: TRBD1; CDR3aa: CASSPQGQGLSGNTIYF; CDR3nt: TGTGCCAGCTCACCCCAGGGACAGGGCCTCTCTGGAAACACCATATATTTT
j_gene: TRBJ1-1; v_gene: TRBV6-5; abundance: .; d_gene: .; CDR3aa: CASNTGFLNTEAFF; CDR3nt: TGTGCCAGCAATACAGGGTTCCTGAACACTGAAGCTTTCTTT
j_gene: TRBJ2-2; v_gene: TRBV6-2/TRBV6-3; abundance: .; d_gene: .; CDR3aa: CASSYDGRNTGELFF; CDR3nt: TGTGCCAGCAGTTACGATGGTAGGAACACCGGGGAGCTGTTTTTT
j_gene: TRBJ1-5; v_gene: TRBV4-1; abundance: .; d_gene: .; CDR3aa: CASSQDDRNNQPQHF; CDR3nt: TGCGCCAGCAGCCAAGACGACAGGAACAATCAGCCCCAGCATTTT
j_gene: TRBJ2-7; v_gene: TRBV11-2; abundance: few; d_gene: TRBD1; CDR3aa: CASSGTGVEQYF; CDR3nt: TGTGCCAGCAGCGGGACAGGGGTCGAGCAGTACTTC
j_gene: TRBJ2-2; v_gene: TRBV4-3; abundance: .; d_gene: TRBD1; CDR3aa: CASSQDRSDRGRVTGELFF; CDR3nt: TGCGCCAGCAGCCAAGATCGCTCGGACAGGGGGCGCGTCACCGGGGAGCTGTTTTTT
j_gene: TRBJ2-6; v_gene: TRBV6-6; abundance: .; d_gene: .; CDR3aa: CASSRLFGGGANVLTF; CDR3nt: TGTGCCAGCAGTCGACTTTTTGGCGGAGGGGCCAACGTCCTGACTTTC
j_gene: TRBJ1-5; v_gene: TRBV10-3; abundance: .; d_gene: .; CDR3aa: CAISESRDSNQPQHF; CDR3nt: TGTGCCATCAGTGAGTCCCGGGACTCAAATCAGCCCCAGCATTTT
j_gene: TRBJ1-1; v_gene: TRBV6-5; abundance: .; d_gene: TRBD1; CDR3aa: CASRTGQENTEAFF; CDR3nt: TGTGCCAGCAGAACGGGACAGGAGAACACTGAAGCTTTCTTT
j_gene: TRBJ2-7; v_gene: TRBV6-5; abundance: .; d_gene: .; CDR3aa: CASRGSYPYEQYF; CDR3nt: TGTGCCAGCAGGGGCTCATACCCCTACGAGCAGTACTTC
j_gene: TRBJ2-7; v_gene: TRBV5-5; abundance: .; d_gene: TRBD2; CDR3aa: CASSLEASGNSYEQYF; CDR3nt: TGTGCCAGCAGCTTGGAGGCTAGCGGGAACTCCTACGAGCAGTACTTC
j_gene: TRBJ1-5; v_gene: TRBV28; abundance: .; d_gene: TRBD1; CDR3aa: CASSPYRAPTGEAGNQPQHF; CDR3nt: TGTGCCAGCAGTCCCTATCGGGCCCCGACAGGGGAGGCTGGCAATCAGCCCCAGCATTTT
j_gene: TRBJ2-6; v_gene: TRBV18; abundance: .; d_gene: TRBD2; CDR3aa: CASSPSGGSGANVLTF; CDR3nt: TGTGCCAGCTCACCATCAGGCGGGAGTGGGGCCAACGTCCTGACTTTC
j_gene: TRBJ2-7; v_gene: TRBV28; abundance: .; d_gene: TRBD2; CDR3aa: CASSFPPSGRAMFEQYF; CDR3nt: TGTGCCAGCAGTTTTCCGCCTAGCGGGAGGGCCATGTTCGAGCAGTACTTC
j_gene: TRBJ1-3; v_gene: TRBV25-1; abundance: .; d_gene: .; CDR3aa: CASSESRVSGNTIYF; CDR3nt: TGTGCCAGCAGTGAGAGTCGCGTCTCTGGAAACACCATATATTTT
j_gene: TRBJ1-6; v_gene: TRBV3-1/TRBV3-2; abundance: few; d_gene: .; CDR3aa: CASSQDRQEYSPLHF; CDR3nt: TGTGCCAGCAGCCAAGATAGACAGGAATATTCACCCCTCCACTTT
j_gene: TRBJ1-2; v_gene: TRBV9; abundance: .; d_gene: TRBD1; CDR3aa: CASSGPGQGLGGYTF; CDR3nt: TGTGCCAGCAGCGGTCCGGGACAGGGTCTTGGTGGCTACACCTTC
j_gene: TRBJ1-1; v_gene: TRBV2; abundance: .; d_gene: .; CDR3aa: CASNLVNTEAFF; CDR3nt: TGTGCCAGCAATCTCGTCAACACTGAAGCTTTCTTT
j_gene: TRBJ2-2; v_gene: TRBV7-6; abundance: few; d_gene: TRBD2; CDR3aa: CASSLALSGGTNTGELFF; CDR3nt: TGTGCCAGCAGCTTAGCGCTCTCGGGAGGCACGAACACCGGGGAGCTGTTTTTT